A single sample gave rise to the 18 T cell receptor beta chains below, sequenced in a study of shared clonotypes between healthy human individuals. Sequencing used immunoSEQ multiplex PCR; TCRdb keeps in-frame clones, though not all of them. The table has about 2.2 million clones, just over 90% seen once; the top ten hold more than 1.5%. CD45RO-negative, CCR7-selected cells formed the naive CD8 fraction, which excluded terminally differentiated effector memory CD45RA+ cells. The sample comprised naive CD8+ T cells from PBMCs. These receptors all come from a man between 18 and 35 years old in good health. Some clones in this sample may be carry-over from other donors' samples.

The chain links TRBV7-8 to TRBJ2-1; possibly TRBD1 for D (6 bases). In germline, CDR1 is SGHVS, CDR2 FQNEAQ. Trimming removed 3 bases from V and 4 bases from J, with 19 bases in between. The CDR3 consists of 17 residues. The CDR3 loop is CASSFNGGRYIYNEQFF. As DNA, the CDR3 is TGTGCCAGCAGCTTTAATGGGGGCCGATACATTTACAATGAGCAGTTCTTC.

This clone was observed once. The genes are TRBV29-1 and TRBJ1-2, with D hard to call. Germline assignment: CDR1 SQVTM and CDR2 ANQGSEA. The V end was cut by 3 bases, the J end by 4 bases, with 12 bases between. CDR3 length: 13 amino acids. CDR3 sequence reads: CSVDPPVTYGYTF. The CDR3 DNA reads as TGCAGCGTTGACCCCCCAGTGACCTATGGCTACACCTTC.

CDR3: CASSIGFSNTEAFF. In DNA form, the CDR3 reads TGTGCCAGTAGTATAGGGTTCTCGAACACTGAAGCTTTCTTT. J is TRBJ1-1 and V is TRBV19, with D uncertain. Per the germline V gene, CDR1 is LNHDA and CDR2 is SQIVND (reference sequence). The V gene lost 1 base and the J gene lost 1 base, with 7 bases spanning the gap. CDR3 length equals 14 residues.

The gene calls are TRBV19 and TRBJ1-2; D remains ambiguous. V was pared by 4 bases and J by 4 bases, with 19 bases between. Germline lookup yields CDR1 LNHDA and CDR2 SQIVND (reference sequence). There are 16 residues in the CDR3. The CDR3 DNA follows: TGTGCCAGTAGTAAAGGAACAGTCACCACTCCCTATGGCTACACCTTC. Translated: CASSKGTVTTPYGYTF.

The chain uses TRBV19 and TRBJ2-7; D call uncertain. The germline V gene has CDR1 LNHDA and CDR2 SQIVND (reference sequence). The CDR3 sequence is 13 residues long. Trimming pared 4 bases from V and 2 bases from J, leaving 9 bases between. This CDR3 reads CASSTRVAYEQYF. CDR3 coding DNA: TGTGCCAGTAGTACCCGGGTAGCCTACGAGCAGTACTTC.

The chain links TRBV7-9 to TRBJ2-2, with no clear D. CDR1 SEHNR and CDR2 FQNEAQ come from the germline V gene (reference sequence). The CDR3 contains 16 residues. V lost 3 bases, J lost 4 bases, and 15 bases lay in between. The DNA of the CDR3 is TGTGCCAGCAGCTTTACCGTAACGGTGGGCACCGGGGAGCTGTTTTTT. Protein: CASSFTVTVGTGELFF.

The chain joins TRBV28 to TRBJ1-4, with D tentatively TRBD1 (6 bases). The CDR3 totals 16 residues. The germline V and J ends were trimmed by 5 bases and 5 bases, with 18 bases remaining between them. Germline loops: CDR1 MDHEN, CDR2 SYDVKM. The CDR3: CASSPRGRGLNEKLFF. CDR3 coding DNA: TGTGCCAGCAGTCCAAGGGGACGGGGGCTAAATGAAAAACTGTTTTTT.

The chain combines TRBV9 with TRBJ2-3, with D possibly TRBD2 on 6 matching bases. Germline V gives CDR1 SGDLS, CDR2 YYNGEE. The CDR3 totals 16 residues. Trimming left V 0 bases short and J 4 bases short, with 15 bases between. The CDR3 coding sequence is TGTGCCAGCAGCGTAGGTTCGGCGGGATTTTCAGATACGCAGTATTTT. The encoded protein is CASSVGSAGFSDTQYF.

A few counts support this clone. The gene calls are TRBV10-3 and TRBJ1-1; D gene ambiguous. V lost 0 bases to trimming and J lost 3 bases, with 5 bases between them. The CDR3 is 13 residues long. The germline V gene has CDR1 ENHRY and CDR2 SYGVKD. The CDR3 DNA is TGTGCCATCAGTGAGTCGGTCCACACTGAAGCTTTCTTT. Protein: CAISESVHTEAFF.

The chain combines TRBV4-3 with TRBJ2-3; 9 bases map to TRBD2. Germline trimming cut 2 bases from V and 2 bases from J; bases unmatched to any gene: 5. CDR3 length: 16 residues. Germline loops: CDR1 LGHNA, CDR2 YSLEER. This CDR3 reads CASSQNLAGITDTQYF. The DNA of the CDR3 is TGCGCCAGCAGCCAAAACCTAGCGGGGATCACAGATACGCAGTATTTT.

This rearrangement joins TRBV4-1 to TRBJ2-7; TRBD2 agrees at 7 bases. J was trimmed by 1 base and V by 4 bases; bases with no gene match: 7. The CDR3 extends over 15 amino acids. Germline CDR1 and CDR2: MGHRA and YSYEKL. CDR3 loop: CASSLSSGASYEQYF. The CDR3 coding sequence is TGCGCCAGCAGCCTATCCAGCGGGGCGTCCTACGAGCAGTACTTC.

V usage is TRBV6-1 and J usage is TRBJ1-2, with a weak D call TRBD1 (5 bases). This CDR3 comprises 16 residues. Germline loops: CDR1 MNHNS, CDR2 SASEGT. Trimming left V 2 bases short and J 0 bases short, with 13 bases between. The CDR3 reads CASSELRTSTNYGYTF. CDR3 nucleotide sequence: TGTGCCAGCAGTGAACTCCGGACATCCACTAACTATGGCTACACCTTC.

The rearrangement uses TRBV7-8 and TRBJ1-5; D unresolved. The CDR3 totals 14 residues. Germline CDR1 is SGHVS and CDR2 is FQNEAQ. Trimming removed 1 base from V and 7 bases from J, with 11 bases in between. CDR3 DNA: TGTGCCAGCAGCTTAGTTGGGGTGAACCAGCCCCAGCATTTT. It yields the protein CASSLVGVNQPQHF.

The V call is TRBV5-1, the J call TRBJ2-5; 8 nucleotides match TRBD1. With 4 bases clipped from V and 5 bases from J, the junction kept 7 bases outside the gene matches. Looked up from germline, CDR1 is SGHRS and CDR2 is YFSETQ. This CDR3 is built from 14 residues. CDR3 nucleotides: TGCGCCAGCAGCCTGCACAGGGGGAGGGAGACCCAGTACTTC. Translated, it gives CASSLHRGRETQYF. Combining the CDR3 with reference TRBV5-1 and TRBJ2-5 gives the whole variable domain KAGVTQTPRYLIKTRGQQVTLSCSPISGHRSVSWYQQTPGQGLQFLFEYFSETQRNKGNFPGRFSGRQFSNSRSEMNVSTLELGDSALYLCASSLHRGRETQYFGPGTRLLVL.

The V gene is TRBV4-2, the J gene TRBJ2-2, with a weak D call TRBD1 (6 bases). CDR1 is LGHNA, CDR2 YNFKEQ, per germline. The V end was cut by 5 bases, the J end by 6 bases, with 13 bases between. The CDR3 sequence is 14 residues long. This CDR3 reads CASSTQGRAGELFF. The CDR3 DNA sequence: TGTGCCAGCAGCACACAGGGTAGGGCCGGGGAGCTGTTTTTT.

The gene calls are TRBV27 and TRBJ2-1; D not certain. CDR1 is MNHEY, CDR2 SMNVEV, per germline (reference sequence). V lost 3 bases and J 9 bases, leaving 9 bases between the germline ends. The CDR3 is 12 amino acids. As DNA, the CDR3 is TGTGCCAGCAGTTTCCCGGCAGGTGAGCAGTTCTTC. As protein: CASSFPAGEQFF.

J is TRBJ2-3 and V is TRBV7-9; D is unresolved. Trimming stripped 3 bases from V and 1 base from J, with 11 bases between. Germline V lookup: CDR1 SEHNR, CDR2 FQNEAQ (reference sequence). This CDR3 has 15 residues. The CDR3 sequence is CASSFHPYRTDTQYF. In DNA form, the CDR3 reads TGTGCCAGCAGCTTCCACCCCTATCGCACAGATACGCAGTATTTT.

This clone was recorded only once. The CDR3 region has the DNA TGTGCCAGCAGCCCAGTCTGGTACGAGCAGTACTTC. Translating it yields CASSPVWYEQYF. The rearrangement links TRBV14 to TRBJ2-7, with unresolved D. Trimming took 4 bases from V and 4 from J, leaving 8 bases between them. The CDR3 runs 12 residues. CDR1 SGHDN and CDR2 FVKESK come from the germline V gene. The entire variable domain, with the rest obtained from reference TRBV14 and TRBJ2-7, is as follows: EAGVTQFPSHSVIEKGQTVTLRCDPISGHDNLYWYRRVMGKEIKFLLHFVKESKQDESGMPNNRFLAERTGGTYSTLKVQPAELEDSGVYFCASSPVWYEQYFGPGTRLTVT.